The present T cell receptor beta chain was sequenced within a study of blood T cell repertoires in COVID-19. Study overall: The analysed material was cDNA or gDNA that came from T cells, B-cell-depleted T cells, or PBMCs.

V shed 0 bases and J 8 bases; nucleotides not matched to a gene: 5. The CDR3 is 14 amino acids. Germline V gives CDR1 GTSNPN, CDR2 SVGIG (reference sequence). Original processing methods: Estimation of nucleated cell counts was performed using reference gene primer amplification. Here immunoSEQ multiplex PCR was the method, and the copy in TCRdb shows in-frame clones only, minus some. That table is the source of V, J and clone size, and D and trimming were worked out from the DNA. The sample lists 74,000 or so clones; 75% to 90% were seen once. The specimen sequenced was peripheral blood. The receptor was isolated from a human donor in a cohort sampled during active COVID-19. The chain couples TRBV30 to TRBJ1-2, with 11 bases aligning to TRBD1. The CDR3 nucleotides are TGTGCCTGGAGTGTGGGACAGGGGGTGGGAGGCTACACCTTC. It codes for CAWSVGQGVGGYTF.